This TCR beta chain was captured by sequencing in a study of siplizumab effects on memory and regulatory T cells. Findings and caveats of the study: Apparently key alloresponse contributors, naive T cells also seemed more diverse than memory cells. Neither a naive nor a memory phenotype was assignable to roughly 80-95% of proliferating CD4+ or CD8+ clones.

This clone came up a few times. Its target is unknown. Assays captured roughly 110,000 TCR templates per sample. Generated by immunoSEQ multiplex PCR, the TCRdb table keeps only in-frame clones and is missing some. In the table there are under 140,000 clones, over 85% of which are singletons. Sequencing used CD4+ T cells sorted from blood. The clonotype was recovered from a human donor in good health.

The CDR3 loop is CSVLTSGRINEQFF. The CDR3 DNA follows: TGCAGCGTTCTGACTAGCGGGAGGATCAATGAGCAGTTCTTC. This sequence joins TRBV29-1 and TRBJ2-1; 13 bases line up with TRBD2. The CDR3 sequence is 14 residues long. Germline V CDR1 and CDR2: SQVTM, ANQGSEA. The junction had 4 bases not matched to a gene; V was cut back by 5 bases and J by 6 bases.